Listed here are 21 T cell receptor beta chains from one sample, sequenced in a study of cytomegalovirus exposure and HLA in healthy donors. The repertoire was sequenced with immunoSEQ multiplex PCR; TCRdb's copy has only in-frame clones and lacks some. The data show around 70,000 clones, approximately 95% seen once. The sequenced material came from PBMCs. These receptors were taken from a man aged 18 to 29 in good health and CMV-seronegative.

The chain uses TRBV27 and TRBJ2-3; the D gene is possibly TRBD2 (7 bases). Trimming cost V 3 bases and J 4 bases, with 11 bases left between them. From germline, CDR1 is MNHEY and CDR2 SMNVEV (reference sequence). The CDR3 is 14 residues long. The CDR3 region has the DNA TGTGCCAGCAGTTTCGGGGGGCTGGCAGATACGCAGTATTTT. Amino acids: CASSFGGLADTQYF.

This clone turned up a few times. The chain links TRBV10-2 to TRBJ2-7; maybe TRBD1 (7 bases). Between the trimmed V and J ends, which lost 7 bases and 0 bases, there was a span of 22 bases. This CDR3 region has 17 residues. Germline V gene lookup returns CDR1 WSHSY and CDR2 SAAADI. The CDR3 bases are TGCGCCAGCACGGAGCCCGGGGGACAGTCGAGCTCCTACGAGCAGTACTTC. It yields the protein CASTEPGGQSSSYEQYF.

V and J are TRBV7-9 and TRBJ2-7; TRBD1 aligns across 7 bases. Losses at the gene ends were 5 bases for V and 2 bases for J; bases not matched to a gene: 3. Germline loops: CDR1 SEHNR, CDR2 FQNEAQ (reference sequence). CDR3 length equals 13 residues. The CDR3 coding sequence is TGTGCCAGCAGCCAGGGGGAGACCTACGAGCAGTACTTC. It is translated as CASSQGETYEQYF.

The chain has TRBV5-1 and TRBJ1-2, with 7 bases lining up with TRBD1. V dropped 4 bases and J dropped 4; count of bases not matched to a gene: 7. Germline loops: CDR1 SGHRS, CDR2 YFSETQ. This CDR3 is 14 amino acids long. CDR3 region: CASSPDRVAYGYTF. For the CDR3, the DNA is TGCGCCAGCAGCCCCGACAGGGTGGCCTATGGCTACACCTTC.

The chain joins TRBV6-1 to TRBJ2-3; 7 bases align to TRBD1. This CDR3 spans 12 amino acids. Trimming cost V 5 bases and J 4 bases; bases outside gene matches: 0. Germline assignment: CDR1 MNHNS and CDR2 SASEGT. The CDR3 loop reads CASSQGADTQYF. DNA for the CDR3: TGTGCCAGCAGTCAGGGGGCAGATACGCAGTATTTT.

V usage is TRBV7-2 and J usage is TRBJ2-1, with a weak D call TRBD1 (5 bases). Germline CDR1 is SGHTA and CDR2 is FQGNSA. The CDR3 runs 17 residues. The V and J ends lost 5 bases and 8 bases respectively, with 25 bases between them. CDR3 DNA sequence: TGTGCCAGCAGCCGCGTTGTCGGCAGGGCTAATTCGGATGAGCAGTTCTTC. It encodes CASSRVVGRANSDEQFF. The full variable domain, rest sourced from reference TRBV7-2 and TRBJ2-1, is GAGVSQSPSNKVTEKGKDVELRCDPISGHTALYWYRQSLGQGLEFLIYFQGNSAPDKSGLPSDRFSAERTGGSVSTLTIQRTQQEDSAVYLCASSRVVGRANSDEQFFGPGTRLTVL.

This chain's CDR3 is CAINHSRDTTSRDGYTF. CDR3 DNA sequence: TGTGCCATCAACCACTCCCGGGACACTACATCACGCGATGGCTACACCTTC. This chain links TRBV10-3 with TRBJ1-2, with D perhaps matching TRBD1 (6 bases). The germline V gene has CDR1 ENHRY and CDR2 SYGVKD. The CDR3 contains 17 residues. Trimming left V 7 bases short and J 6 bases short, with 27 bases between.

The rearrangement uses TRBV7-9 and TRBJ2-1; D might be TRBD2 (6 bases). There are 14 residues in the CDR3. With 5 bases removed from V and 8 bases from J, the gap between germline ends came to 16 bases. The germline V gene has CDR1 SEHNR and CDR2 FQNEAQ (reference sequence). Here the CDR3 reads CASSQRVGGHEQFF. CDR3 DNA: TGTGCCAGCAGCCAACGGGTGGGGGGACATGAGCAGTTCTTC.

The chain carries TRBV29-1 and TRBJ1-2; 7 nucleotides line up with TRBD1. In germline, CDR1 is SQVTM, CDR2 ANQGSEA. V dropped 3 bases and J dropped 8; count of bases not matched to a gene: 12. The CDR3 has 14 residues. This CDR3 reads CSVDFRRQGEGYTF. CDR3 in DNA: TGCAGCGTTGATTTCCGGCGACAGGGTGAAGGCTACACCTTC. The entire variable domain, with the rest obtained from reference TRBV29-1 and TRBJ1-2, is as follows: SAVISQKPSRDICQRGTSLTIQCQVDSQVTMMFWYRQQPGQSLTLIATANQGSEATYESGFVIDKFPISRPNLTFSTLTVSNMSPEDSSIYLCSVDFRRQGEGYTFGSGTRLTVV.

The V gene is TRBV21-1, the J gene TRBJ1-2; the table's D call of TRBD1 was not tested on the DNA. TRBV21-1 is recorded as a pseudogene. CDR3 length equals 17 residues. In DNA, the CDR3 is TGTGCCAGCAGCAAACCCGCAGGGGACACCGTTAACTATGGCTACACCTTC. This translates into CASSKPAGDTVNYGYTF.

The table lists this clone with a count of one. The V call is TRBV4-2, the J call TRBJ1-4, with TRBD1 identical over 7 bases. Germline V gene data show CDR1 as LGHNA and CDR2 as YNFKEQ. V trimming: 2 bases; J trimming: 7 bases; junction bases outside the gene matches: 10. The CDR3 consists of 16 residues. CDR3 residues: CASSQRSTGESEKLFF. The CDR3, as DNA: TGTGCCAGCAGCCAACGTTCTACAGGGGAGAGTGAAAAACTGTTTTTT.

This rearrangement joins TRBV7-2 to TRBJ1-1; D is possibly TRBD1 (5 bases). The CDR3 length is 14 residues. Trimming took off 1 base at V and 5 bases at J, with 11 bases between the two ends. The V gene's germline CDR1 is SGHTA and CDR2 FQGNSA. In DNA form, the CDR3 reads TGTGCCAGCAGCTTAGGGATTGGGGGGACTGAAGCTTTCTTT. The encoded protein is CASSLGIGGTEAFF.

V is TRBV18 and J is TRBJ1-5; no clear D gene. Trimming cost V 3 bases and J 6 bases, with 9 bases left between them. The CDR3 has 13 amino acids. Per the germline V gene, CDR1 is KGHSH and CDR2 is LQKENI. DNA for the CDR3: TGTGCCAGCTCACCCCCGGCGGGTCAGCCCCAGCATTTT. Its protein is CASSPPAGQPQHF.

V usage is TRBV9 and J usage is TRBJ2-3; 10 nucleotides match TRBD1. V lost 0 bases and J lost 5; bases outside the gene matches: 6. The CDR3 spans 16 residues. Looked up from germline, CDR1 is SGDLS and CDR2 is YYNGEE. CDR3 sequence: CASSVARDRGGDTQYF. The DNA of the CDR3 is TGTGCCAGCAGCGTAGCCAGGGACAGGGGCGGAGATACGCAGTATTTT.

J is TRBJ1-4 and V is TRBV18, with D perhaps matching TRBD1 (6 bases). CDR3 length: 13 residues. Germline V gene lookup returns CDR1 KGHSH and CDR2 LQKENI. Between the trimmed V and J ends, which lost 9 bases and 6 bases, there was a span of 14 bases. The CDR3 spells CASHRAGDEKLFF. The CDR3 DNA reads TGTGCCAGTCACCGAGCAGGGGATGAAAAACTGTTTTTT. The full variable domain, completed using reference TRBV18 and TRBJ1-4, is NAGVMQNPRHLVRRRGQEARLRCSPMKGHSHVYWYRQLPEEGLKFMVYLQKENIIDESGMPKERFSAEFPKEGPSILRIQQVVRGDSAAYFCASHRAGDEKLFFGSGTQLSVL.

This clone was observed a handful of times. V usage is TRBV18 and J usage is TRBJ1-2, with 9 bases aligning to TRBD1. Germline CDR1 reads KGHSH; CDR2 reads LQKENI. This CDR3 comprises 17 residues. Losses at the gene ends were 3 bases for V and 7 bases for J; bases not matched to a gene: 15. CDR3: CASSPRDRVGASSGYTF. In DNA form, the CDR3 reads TGTGCCAGCTCACCCCGGGACAGGGTAGGTGCGAGCTCTGGCTACACCTTC.

The chain couples TRBV9 to TRBJ1-2, with 10 bases lining up with TRBD1. V lost 0 bases and J lost 0; bases outside the gene matches: 2. Germline V lookup: CDR1 SGDLS, CDR2 YYNGEE. This CDR3 has 16 residues. The CDR3 region has the DNA TGTGCCAGCAGCGTAGGGACAGGGGGAACTAACTATGGCTACACCTTC. Amino acid sequence: CASSVGTGGTNYGYTF.

CDR3: CASSHRGGPGATSNTGELFF. The CDR3 coding sequence is TGCGCCAGCAGCCACAGAGGGGGCCCAGGAGCCACCTCGAACACCGGGGAGCTGTTTTTT. This chain joins TRBV4-1 and TRBJ2-2, with TRBD1 matching 7 bases. CDR1 is MGHRA, CDR2 YSYEKL, per germline. V trimming: 3 bases; J trimming: 0 bases; junction bases outside the gene matches: 16. The CDR3 sequence is 20 residues long.

CDR3 amino acids: CASSLEPSGVNTGELFF. The CDR3, as DNA: TGCGCCAGCAGCTTGGAGCCTAGCGGGGTTAACACCGGGGAGCTGTTTTTT. This chain connects TRBV5-1 to TRBJ2-2; 9 bases are shared with TRBD2. With V trimmed by 0 bases and J by 2 bases, 5 bases remained unmatched. This CDR3 is built from 17 residues. Germline lookup yields CDR1 SGHRS and CDR2 YFSETQ.

The V call is TRBV10-2, the J call TRBJ1-2, with D possibly TRBD1 on 6 matching bases. CDR1 and CDR2 from the germline V gene are WSHSY and SAAADI. Between the trimmed V and J ends, which lost 9 bases and 0 bases, there was a span of 14 bases. This CDR3 spans 14 amino acids. The CDR3 here is CASVQGVPNYGYTF. The CDR3 DNA is TGCGCCAGTGTACAGGGTGTCCCTAACTATGGCTACACCTTC.

The chain uses TRBV15 and TRBJ1-1; a weak D match, TRBD1 (6 bases). Germline CDR1 is LNHNV and CDR2 is YYDKDF (reference sequence). This CDR3 has 15 residues. V was shortened by 3 bases and J by 5 bases, with 16 bases between the two germline ends. CDR3 sequence: CATSRGAGVYTEAFF. CDR3 coding DNA: TGTGCCACCAGCAGGGGAGCAGGGGTCTATACTGAAGCTTTCTTT.